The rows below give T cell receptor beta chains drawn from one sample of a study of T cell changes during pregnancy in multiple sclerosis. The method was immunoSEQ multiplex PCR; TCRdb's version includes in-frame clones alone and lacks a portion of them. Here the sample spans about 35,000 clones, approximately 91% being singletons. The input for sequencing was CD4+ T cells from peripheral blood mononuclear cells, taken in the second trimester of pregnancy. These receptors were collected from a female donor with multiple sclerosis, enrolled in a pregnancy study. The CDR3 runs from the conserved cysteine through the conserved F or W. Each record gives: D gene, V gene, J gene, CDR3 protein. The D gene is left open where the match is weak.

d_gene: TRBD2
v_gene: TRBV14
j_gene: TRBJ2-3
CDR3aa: CASSQDAGGADTQYF

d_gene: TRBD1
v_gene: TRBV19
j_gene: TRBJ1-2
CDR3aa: CASSPNRGTSYGYTF

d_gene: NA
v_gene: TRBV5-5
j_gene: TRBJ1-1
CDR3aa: CASSLDRGRNTEAFF

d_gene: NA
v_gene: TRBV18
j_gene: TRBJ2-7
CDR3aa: CASSRPTENSYEQYF

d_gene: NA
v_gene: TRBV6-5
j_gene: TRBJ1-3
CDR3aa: CASSSGRAEFGNTIYF

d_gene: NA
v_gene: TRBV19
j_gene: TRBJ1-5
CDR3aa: CASALGIPSSQPQHF

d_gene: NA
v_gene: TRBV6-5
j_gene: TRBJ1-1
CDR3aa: CASSYTGIRNTEAFF

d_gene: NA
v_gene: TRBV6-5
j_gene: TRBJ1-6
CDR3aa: CASRLTQTNNSPLHF

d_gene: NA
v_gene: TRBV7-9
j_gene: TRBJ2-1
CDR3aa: CASRRSSSSYNEQFF

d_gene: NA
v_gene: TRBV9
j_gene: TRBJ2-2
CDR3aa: CASSTGVHTGELFF

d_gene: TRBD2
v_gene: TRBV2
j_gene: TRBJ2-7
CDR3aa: CASSSRVAGHSYEQYF

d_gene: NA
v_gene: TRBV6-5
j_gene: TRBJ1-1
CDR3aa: CASSRQVENTEAFF

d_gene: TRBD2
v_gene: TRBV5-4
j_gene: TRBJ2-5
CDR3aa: CASSEAPSGQETQYF

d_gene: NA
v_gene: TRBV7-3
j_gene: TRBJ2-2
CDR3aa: CASSGSRGGTGELFF

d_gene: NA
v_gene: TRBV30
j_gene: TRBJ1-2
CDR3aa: CACNPRGYGYTF

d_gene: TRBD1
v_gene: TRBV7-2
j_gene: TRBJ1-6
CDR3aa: CASSLYQGAQSPLHF

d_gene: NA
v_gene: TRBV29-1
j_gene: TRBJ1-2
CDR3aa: CSVGGGGDYGYTF

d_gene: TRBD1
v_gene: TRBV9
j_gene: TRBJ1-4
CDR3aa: CASSLLGQGATNEKLFF

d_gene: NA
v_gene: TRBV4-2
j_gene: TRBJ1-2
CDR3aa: CASSLEGSTGYTF

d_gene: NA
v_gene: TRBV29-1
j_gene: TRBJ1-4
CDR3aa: CSVDPPSSAGKLFF

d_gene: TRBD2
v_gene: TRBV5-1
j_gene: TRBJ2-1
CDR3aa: CASSSSGRADNEQFF

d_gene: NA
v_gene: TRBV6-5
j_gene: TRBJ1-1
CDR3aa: CASSYWAGSTEAFF

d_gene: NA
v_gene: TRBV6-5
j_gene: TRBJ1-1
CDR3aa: CASSWTTMNTEAFF

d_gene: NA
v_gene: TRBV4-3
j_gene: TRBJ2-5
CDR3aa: CASSRGLGQETQYF